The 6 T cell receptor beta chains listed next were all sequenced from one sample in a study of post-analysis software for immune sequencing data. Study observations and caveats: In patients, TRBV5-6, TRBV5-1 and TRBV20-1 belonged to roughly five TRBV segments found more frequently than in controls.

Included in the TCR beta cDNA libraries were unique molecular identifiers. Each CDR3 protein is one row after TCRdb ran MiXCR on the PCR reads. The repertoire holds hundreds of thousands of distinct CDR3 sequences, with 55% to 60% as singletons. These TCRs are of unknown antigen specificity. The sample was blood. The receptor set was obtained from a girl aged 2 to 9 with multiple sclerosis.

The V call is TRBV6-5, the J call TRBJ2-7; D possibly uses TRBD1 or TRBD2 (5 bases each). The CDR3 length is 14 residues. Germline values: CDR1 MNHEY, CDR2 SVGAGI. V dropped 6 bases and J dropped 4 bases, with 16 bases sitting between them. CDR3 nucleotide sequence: TGTGCCAGCAGGGACACGGGGACCACTTACGAGCAGTACTTC. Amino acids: CASRDTGTTYEQYF.

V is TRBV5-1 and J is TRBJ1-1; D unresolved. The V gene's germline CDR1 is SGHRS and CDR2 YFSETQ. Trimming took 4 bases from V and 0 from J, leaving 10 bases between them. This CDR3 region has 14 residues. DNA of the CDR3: TGCGCCAGCAGCCTCTGGGCCGTGAACACTGAAGCTTTCTTT. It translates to CASSLWAVNTEAFF.

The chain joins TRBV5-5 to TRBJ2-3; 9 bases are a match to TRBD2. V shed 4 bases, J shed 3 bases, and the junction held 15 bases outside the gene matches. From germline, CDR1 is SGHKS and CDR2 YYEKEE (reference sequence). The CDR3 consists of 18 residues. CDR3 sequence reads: CASSAQISASGGTDTQYF. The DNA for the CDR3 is TGTGCCAGCAGCGCCCAGATTTCGGCGAGCGGGGGGACAGATACGCAGTATTTT.

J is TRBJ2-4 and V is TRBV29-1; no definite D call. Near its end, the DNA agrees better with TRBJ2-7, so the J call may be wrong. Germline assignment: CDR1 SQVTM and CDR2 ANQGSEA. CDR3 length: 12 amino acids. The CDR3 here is CSVVLIDYEQYF. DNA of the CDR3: TGCAGCGTTGTGCTCATTGACTACGAGCAGTACTTC.

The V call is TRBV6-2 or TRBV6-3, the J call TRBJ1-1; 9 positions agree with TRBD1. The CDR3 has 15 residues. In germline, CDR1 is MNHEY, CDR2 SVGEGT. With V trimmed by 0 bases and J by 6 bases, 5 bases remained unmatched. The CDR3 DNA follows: TGTGCCAGCAGTTACTCGGGGACAGGGATAGCTGAAGCTTTCTTT. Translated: CASSYSGTGIAEAFF.

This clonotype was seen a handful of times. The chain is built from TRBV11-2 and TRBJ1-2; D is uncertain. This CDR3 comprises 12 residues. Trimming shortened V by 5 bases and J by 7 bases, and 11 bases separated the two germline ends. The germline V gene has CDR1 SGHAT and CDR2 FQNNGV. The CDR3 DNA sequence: TGTGCCAGCAGCCCCCAGTATTCTGGCTACACCTTC. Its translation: CASSPQYSGYTF.